This passage covers 20 T cell receptor beta chains from one sample sequenced in a study of T-cell memory formation after mild COVID-19. TCRdb recomputed calls from the 5' RACE reads with MiXCR, one row per CDR3 protein. The profile shows some 600,000 distinct CDR3 sequences, 17% of them singletons. Sequencing was performed on PBMCs or a T cell subset sorted from them (not recorded which). These receptors originate from an adult woman who had mild COVID-19 (a few samples of this study predate the infection). Cell type and time point are not known.

The CDR3 bases are TGTGCCAGCAGCTCATATACAGGGATCGAGATCAATGAGCAGTTCTTC. This translates into CASSSYTGIEINEQFF. This chain uses TRBV7-2 with TRBJ2-1; the D gene is possibly TRBD1 (6 bases). Deletions cut 4 bases from V and 6 bases from J, with 19 bases between. The V gene's germline CDR1 is SGHTA and CDR2 FQGNSA. The CDR3 spans 16 residues.

This clonotype was seen more than once but under ten times. The J gene is TRBJ2-7, the V gene TRBV14, with D tentatively TRBD2 (6 bases). V lost 1 base, J lost 2 bases, and 15 bases lay in between. The CDR3 runs to 16 residues. From germline, CDR1 is SGHDN and CDR2 FVKESK. The CDR3 DNA reads as TGTGCCAGCAGCCAAGGCCCGGGGGTTTTGGCCTACGAGCAGTACTTC. It specifies CASSQGPGVLAYEQYF.

This clonotype appeared a few times. The V gene is TRBV12-3 or TRBV12-4, the J gene TRBJ2-7; D is unclear. This CDR3 is 11 amino acids long. V dropped 7 bases and J dropped 2 bases, with 6 bases sitting between them. The DNA of the CDR3 is TGTGCCAGCACCTCCCCCTACGAGCAGTACTTC. It codes for CASTSPYEQYF.

This chain uses TRBV12-3 or TRBV12-4 with TRBJ2-7, with D tentatively TRBD1 (6 bases). V shed 4 bases and J shed 0 bases, with 10 bases lying between them. The CDR3 has 14 residues. The CDR3 spells CASSSTGLSYEQYF. The DNA for the CDR3 is TGTGCCAGCAGTTCGACAGGTCTCTCCTACGAGCAGTACTTC.

This sequence joins TRBV5-1 and TRBJ2-4; tentatively, D is TRBD2 (7 bases). V dropped 1 base and J dropped 7 bases, with 15 bases sitting between them. There are 15 residues in the CDR3. Germline CDR1 reads SGHRS; CDR2 reads YFSETQ. The CDR3: CASSLSPEGGNIQYF. CDR3 DNA: TGCGCCAGCAGCTTGAGCCCCGAGGGGGGGAACATTCAGTACTTC. Full variable domain (missing parts from reference TRBV5-1 and TRBJ2-4): KAGVTQTPRYLIKTRGQQVTLSCSPISGHRSVSWYQQTPGQGLQFLFEYFSETQRNKGNFPGRFSGRQFSNSRSEMNVSTLELGDSALYLCASSLSPEGGNIQYFGAGTRLSVL.

The genes are TRBV11-3 and TRBJ2-1, with D unclear. The V gene lost 4 bases and the J gene lost 4 bases, with 8 bases spanning the gap. The V gene's germline CDR1 is SGHNT and CDR2 YENEEA. This CDR3 has 13 residues. CDR3 nucleotides: TGTGCCAGCAGCTATACGCTGTACAATGAGCAGTTCTTC. Translation gives CASSYTLYNEQFF.

This chain links TRBV9 with TRBJ2-3; 10 bases align to TRBD2. Germline loops: CDR1 SGDLS, CDR2 YYNGEE. V shed 4 bases, J shed 4 bases, and the junction held 3 bases outside the gene matches. The CDR3 is 14 residues long. DNA for the CDR3: TGTGCCAGCAGCCTAGCGGGGGTCTCAGATACGCAGTATTTT. Protein product: CASSLAGVSDTQYF.

This clonotype was counted only a few times. The V and J genes are TRBV20-1 and TRBJ2-3; TRBD2 matches at 7 bases. The J segment lost 3 bases and the V segment lost 8 bases, leaving 8 bases of the junction unmatched. CDR1 and CDR2 (germline): DFQATT, SNEGSKA (reference sequence). This CDR3 has 13 residues. The CDR3 protein is CSRTREPTDTQYF. For the CDR3, the DNA is TGCAGTCGAACGCGGGAGCCAACAGATACGCAGTATTTT.

This clonotype was seen only a few times. The gene calls are TRBV9 and TRBJ1-2; 9 bases map to TRBD1. This CDR3 region has 15 residues. The germline V gene has CDR1 SGDLS and CDR2 YYNGEE. Trimming took 4 bases from V and 5 from J; bases not matched to a gene: 9. CDR3 DNA sequence: TGTGCCAGCAGCCCAAGGGACAGGGCCTTATATGGCTACACCTTC. Protein product: CASSPRDRALYGYTF.

This clonotype was seen a few times. The chain employs TRBV5-1 and TRBJ1-4, with unresolved D. V lost 0 bases and J lost 10, with 10 bases in between. This CDR3 comprises 13 residues. Germline V gene data show CDR1 as SGHRS and CDR2 as YFSETQ. CDR3 coding DNA: TGCGCCAGCAGCTTGGGAAGGGATGGAAAACTGTTTTTT. The encoded protein is CASSLGRDGKLFF.

The chain employs TRBV27 and TRBJ2-7, with D perhaps being TRBD1 or TRBD2 (7 bases each). The CDR3 consists of 15 residues. Germline V gives CDR1 MNHEY, CDR2 SMNVEV (reference sequence). Trimming left V 9 bases short and J 6 bases short, with 24 bases between. The CDR3 DNA sequence: TGTGCCAGTGCCTATGGGGAGGGGGCGCGCGGCGAGCAGTACTTC. It is translated as CASAYGEGARGEQYF.

This clonotype was seen repeatedly, ten times or more. This sequence joins TRBV6-1 and TRBJ2-7; D is perhaps TRBD2 (5 bases). The length of the CDR3 is 15 residues. Germline-derived CDR1 and CDR2 are MNHNS and SASEGT. V lost 1 base and J 5 bases, leaving 15 bases between the germline ends. The CDR3 region has the DNA TGTGCCAGCAGTGAAGTGGCCGGGGATTTCAACGAGCAGTACTTC. This encodes CASSEVAGDFNEQYF.

The chain is built from TRBV27 and TRBJ1-2; D not resolved. The CDR3 runs to 13 residues. Trimming took 3 bases from V and 0 from J, leaving 5 bases between them. In germline, CDR1 is MNHEY, CDR2 SMNVEV (reference sequence). CDR3 sequence (DNA): TGTGCCAGCAGTTTTAAAGCTAACTATGGCTACACCTTC. Translation gives CASSFKANYGYTF.

The chain joins TRBV2 to TRBJ1-1; D may be TRBD1 (5 bases). Germline V CDR1 and CDR2: SNHLY, FYNNEI. The ends were cut back, 8 bases at V and 5 bases at J, with 24 bases in the middle. The CDR3 runs to 16 residues. The CDR3 DNA follows: TGTGCCAGCCAGAATCGGGGGGGAGCTTCAGGGACTGAAGCTTTCTTT. Translation: CASQNRGGASGTEAFF. The full variable domain, rest sourced from reference TRBV2 and TRBJ1-1, is EPEVTQTPSHQVTQMGQEVILRCVPISNHLYFYWYRQILGQKVEFLVSFYNNEISEKSEIFDDQFSVERPDGSNFTLKIRSTKLEDSAMYFCASQNRGGASGTEAFFGQGTRLTVV.

This clonotype appeared a few times. V gene TRBV30 combines with J gene TRBJ2-5; 8 bases match TRBD2. The trim removed 3 bases at V and 4 bases at J, leaving 4 bases unmatched. The CDR3 spans 13 residues. CDR1 GTSNPN and CDR2 SVGIG come from the germline V gene (reference sequence). As DNA, the CDR3 is TGTGCCTGGAGAGCGGGAGTTATAGAGACCCAGTACTTC. Protein sequence: CAWRAGVIETQYF.

The chain is built from TRBV15 and TRBJ2-1; no reliable D call. The CDR3 consists of 15 residues. Germline V gives CDR1 LNHNV, CDR2 YYDKDF (reference sequence). V gave up 5 bases and J gave up 5 bases, with 16 bases separating them. The CDR3 DNA is TGTGCCACCAGCCGGATCGTCTTGAGCCACAATGAGCAGTTCTTC. Translation gives CATSRIVLSHNEQFF.

The chain is built from TRBV3-1 and TRBJ2-2, with D hard to call. V dropped 1 base and J dropped 1 base, with 7 bases sitting between them. Germline V gives CDR1 LGHDT, CDR2 YNNKEL (reference sequence). The CDR3 runs 15 residues. The CDR3 nucleotides are TGTGCCAGCAGCCAAGCCCAACAGAACACCGGGGAGCTGTTTTTT. Amino acid sequence: CASSQAQQNTGELFF. Combining the CDR3 with reference TRBV3-1 and TRBJ2-2 gives the whole variable domain DTAVSQTPKYLVTQMGNDKSIKCEQNLGHDTMYWYKQDSKKFLKIMFSYNNKELIINETVPNRFSPKSPDKAHLNLHINSLELGDSAVYFCASSQAQQNTGELFFGEGSRLTVL.

The chain links TRBV21-1 to TRBJ2-2; TRBD1 is the table's D call, not checked against the DNA. TRBV21-1 is designated a pseudogene. CDR3 length equals 14 residues. CDR3 in DNA: TGTGCCAGCAGCAACGACAGGGAAATCGGGGAGCTGTTTTTT. This gives the protein CASSNDREIGELFF.

In this sample, this clonotype turned up a few times. The chain is built from TRBV7-2 and TRBJ2-5, with D possibly TRBD2 on 5 matching bases. Trimming stripped 6 bases from V and 5 bases from J, with 13 bases between. This CDR3 is built from 13 residues. CDR1 SGHTA and CDR2 FQGNSA come from the germline V gene. The CDR3 is CASRLTRLETQYF. CDR3 in DNA: TGTGCCAGCAGACTAACTAGGCTGGAGACCCAGTACTTC.

The V call is TRBV6-1, the J call TRBJ1-2; D gene ambiguous. The CDR3 loop spans 15 amino acids. The V gene lost 5 bases and the J gene lost 3 bases, with 16 bases spanning the gap. Germline V gene data show CDR1 as MNHNS and CDR2 as SASEGT. CDR3: CASSHYPTLHYGYTF. The CDR3 DNA reads TGTGCCAGCAGTCATTACCCGACTCTCCACTATGGCTACACCTTC.